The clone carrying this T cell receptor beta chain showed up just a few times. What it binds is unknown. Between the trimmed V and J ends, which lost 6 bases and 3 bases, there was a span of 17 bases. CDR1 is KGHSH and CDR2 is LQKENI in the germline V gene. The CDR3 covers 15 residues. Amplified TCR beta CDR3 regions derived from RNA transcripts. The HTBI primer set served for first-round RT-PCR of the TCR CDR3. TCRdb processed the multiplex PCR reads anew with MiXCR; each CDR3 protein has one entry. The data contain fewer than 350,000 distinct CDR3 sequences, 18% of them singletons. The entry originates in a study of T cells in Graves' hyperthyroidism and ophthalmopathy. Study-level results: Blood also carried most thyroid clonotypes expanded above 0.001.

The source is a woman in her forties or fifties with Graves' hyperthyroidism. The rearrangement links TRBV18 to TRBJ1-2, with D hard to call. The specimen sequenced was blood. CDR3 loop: CASSPDGIGHYGYTF. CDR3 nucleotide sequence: TGTGCCAGCTCCCCGGACGGGATCGGGCACTATGGCTACACCTTC.